This T cell receptor beta chain originates from a study of cytomegalovirus exposure and HLA in healthy donors. Study-wide results and caveats: It was found in a later analysis that first-cohort TCR clusters tended to co-occur in the 90 to 150 validation repertoires.

For this clone: Its antigen is undetermined.

Measured with immunoSEQ multiplex PCR; TCRdb has only the in-frame clones, and not every one. The data show 190,000 or so clones, 80% to 85% seen once. The clonotype was recovered from a woman aged 18-29 years in good health and CMV-seropositive. The sequencing sample was made of PBMCs.

This CDR3 is CASGEASKYGYTF. The CDR3 nucleotides read TGTGCCAGCGGAGAAGCTAGCAAGTATGGCTACACCTTC. This sequence joins TRBV27 and TRBJ1-2; D is ambiguous. V was shortened by 8 bases and J by 5 bases, with 15 bases between the two germline ends. Germline CDR1 MNHEY, CDR2 SMNVEV (reference sequence). The CDR3 length is 13 residues.